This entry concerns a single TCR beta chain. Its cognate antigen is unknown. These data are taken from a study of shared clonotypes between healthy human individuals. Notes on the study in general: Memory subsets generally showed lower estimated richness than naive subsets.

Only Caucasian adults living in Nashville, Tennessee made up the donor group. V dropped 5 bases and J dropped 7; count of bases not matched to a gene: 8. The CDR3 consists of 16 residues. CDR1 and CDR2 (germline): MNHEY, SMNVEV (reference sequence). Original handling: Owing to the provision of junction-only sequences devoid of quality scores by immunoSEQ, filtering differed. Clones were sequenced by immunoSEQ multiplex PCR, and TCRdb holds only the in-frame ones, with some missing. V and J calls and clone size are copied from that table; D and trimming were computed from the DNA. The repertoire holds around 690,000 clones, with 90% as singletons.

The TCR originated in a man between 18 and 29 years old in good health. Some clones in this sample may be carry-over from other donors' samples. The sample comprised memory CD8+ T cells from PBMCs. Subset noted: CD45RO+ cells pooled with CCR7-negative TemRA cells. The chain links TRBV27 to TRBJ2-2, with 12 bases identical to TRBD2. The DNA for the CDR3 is TGTGCCAGCAGTATAACTAGCGGGAGGATGGACGGGGAGCTGTTTTTT. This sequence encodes CASSITSGRMDGELFF.